Listed below are T cell receptor beta chains from one sample, sequenced in a study of CD8 T cells in Susac syndrome. From the immunoSEQ multiplex PCR reads, TCRdb called clonotypes with MiXCR, one entry per CDR3 protein. Here the sample spans 150,000 to 200,000 distinct CDR3 sequences, approximately 94% being singletons. Sequenced sample: CD4+ T cells from PBMCs. The origin of the receptors is a human donor with multiple sclerosis. The CDR3 runs from the conserved cysteine through the conserved F or W. D genes are given only for firm matches. For some rows the clone size is stated as once, few or many, or as a class when expanded; others skip it.

>TRBD1|TRBJ2-3|.|TRBV27|16
TGTGCCAGCAGTTTAAAGTCGACAGGGTTTTCAGATACGCAGTATTTT
CASSLKSTGFSDTQYF
>.|TRBJ2-7|.|TRBV7-2|16
TGTGCCAGCAGCTTAGCGCTGGCGCTACCGTTGAACGAGCAGTACTTC
CASSLALALPLNEQYF
>.|TRBJ2-5|.|TRBV7-9|14
TGTGCCAGCAGCCGGTTAGGTGGAGAAGAGACCCAGTACTTC
CASSRLGGEETQYF
>.|TRBJ1-2|.|TRBV30|14
TGTGCCTGGAGTACTCGGACGGGAAACTATGGCTACACCTTC
CAWSTRTGNYGYTF
>.|TRBJ2-1|once|TRBV20-1|16
TGCAGTGCTAGAAAACCATGGGGTGGATCCTACAATGAGCAGTTCTTC
CSARKPWGGSYNEQFF
>.|TRBJ1-5|.|TRBV30|13
TGTGCCTGGAGTGTAGGCCCTAATCAGCCCCAGCATTTT
CAWSVGPNQPQHF
>.|TRBJ2-4|.|TRBV20-1|15
TGCAGTGCTGGCAGGGGGGGTGCAGATAAGGACATTCAGTACTTC
CSAGRGGADKDIQYF
>.|TRBJ1-5|.|TRBV7-9|14
TGTGCCAGCAGTAATGACCGGATCCTTCAGCCCCAGCATTTT
CASSNDRILQPQHF
>.|TRBJ2-1|.|TRBV30|15
TGTGCCTGGACCTTTAGCTGGACATCCTACAATGAGCAGTTCTTC
CAWTFSWTSYNEQFF
>TRBD1|TRBJ1-2|.|TRBV6-1|13
TGTGCCAGCAGTGAGCAGGGGGCCTCTGGCTACACCTTC
CASSEQGASGYTF
>.|TRBJ1-2|.|TRBV29-1|12
TGCAGCGTTGAAGACACAAACTATGGCTACACCTTC
CSVEDTNYGYTF
>.|TRBJ2-7|.|TRBV29-1|11
TGCAGCGTTGTAGGGGCTGGGGAGCAGTACTTC
CSVVGAGEQYF
>.|TRBJ1-1|once|TRBV7-2|13
TGTGCCAGCAGCGCCCTGGTAGACACTGAAGCTTTCTTT
CASSALVDTEAFF
>.|TRBJ2-5|.|TRBV15|16
TGTGCCACCAGCGTACGCCCATTGGGGGGTAGGGAGACCCAGTACTTC
CATSVRPLGGRETQYF
>TRBD1|TRBJ2-7|.|TRBV7-2|15
TGTGCCAGCAGCTACCGACAGGGGGGCTCCTACGAGCAGTACTTC
CASSYRQGGSYEQYF
>.|TRBJ1-3|.|TRBV20-1|14
TGCAGTGCTAGGCGGGCCATCTCTGGAAACACCATATATTTT
CSARRAISGNTIYF
>.|TRBJ1-1|once|TRBV6-2/TRBV6-3|15
TGTGCCAGCACCACTCCACGGGGAATGAACACTGAAGCTTTCTTT
CASTTPRGMNTEAFF
>.|TRBJ2-4|.|TRBV20-1|14
TGCAGTGCTTATGGACGGGGAGCCAAAAACATTCAGTACTTC
CSAYGRGAKNIQYF
>.|TRBJ1-1|.|TRBV6-5|11
TGTGCCAGCGGAAGGGGGGGTGAAGCTTTCTTT
CASGRGGEAFF
>TRBD2|TRBJ2-1|.|TRBV29-1|13
TGCAGCGTTGGGAAGCGGGAGGCTTACGAGCAGTTCTTC
CSVGKREAYEQFF
>.|TRBJ2-7|.|TRBV20-1|13
TGCAGTGCTCCGAGCGGTCTCGGTCACGAGCAGTACTTC
CSAPSGLGHEQYF
>TRBD1|TRBJ2-1|.|TRBV15|19
TGTGCCACCAGAGCCGGGACAGCAACCCTGGGGAGCTCCTACAATGAGCAGTTCTTC
CATRAGTATLGSSYNEQFF
>TRBD2|TRBJ2-1|.|TRBV28|15
TGTGCCAGCAGTAACTGGGGGACTAGCCCCTATGAGCAGTTCTTC
CASSNWGTSPYEQFF
>.|TRBJ2-4|.|TRBV15|15
TGTGCCACCAGCAGACTGTATGACACCCTAAACATTCAGTACTTC
CATSRLYDTLNIQYF
>TRBD2|TRBJ2-4|.|TRBV7-2|15
TGTGCCAGCAGCTTAACTGCCGGACTAGAGAACATTCAGTACTTC
CASSLTAGLENIQYF
>.|TRBJ2-7|.|TRBV24-1|16
TGTGCCACCAGTGATTTGGGGGCCAGGGCCGACTACGAGCAGTACTTC
CATSDLGARADYEQYF
>TRBD2|TRBJ2-5|.|TRBV5-4|14
TGTGCCAGCAGCCTAGCGGGAGTAGAAGAGACCCAGTACTTC
CASSLAGVEETQYF
>.|TRBJ1-1|once|TRBV5-5|16
TGTGCCAGCAGCTTCGGACCCAACCTGCAGGACACTGAAGCTTTCTTT
CASSFGPNLQDTEAFF
>TRBD2|TRBJ2-7|.|TRBV14|16
TGTGCCAGCAGCTCCCTTAGCGGGGGCCGGTCCTACGAGCAGTACTTC
CASSSLSGGRSYEQYF
>TRBD1|TRBJ1-5|.|TRBV7-9|15
TGTGCCAGCAGCTTAGGCGGAGGGGGCGATTATCCCCAGCATTTT
CASSLGGGGDYPQHF
>.|TRBJ1-1|.|TRBV24-1|12
TGTGCCACCAGTGACCTTACTCGGAGAGCTTTCTTT
CATSDLTRRAFF
>.|TRBJ2-4|.|TRBV2|14
TGTGCCAGCCGGAGAGACCAGTGGGCAAACATTCAGTACTTC
CASRRDQWANIQYF
>.|TRBJ1-5|.|TRBV6-1|13
TGTGCCAGCACCCGAGAGATTTTCCAACCCCAGCATTTT
CASTREIFQPQHF
>TRBD1|TRBJ1-5|.|TRBV20-1|13
TGCAGTGCCCTAGGACAGGGCAATCAGCCCCAGCATTTT
CSALGQGNQPQHF
>.|TRBJ2-1|.|TRBV30|14
TGTGCCTGGAGTGGGAAGGGATCCTACAATGAGCAGTTCTTC
CAWSGKGSYNEQFF
>.|TRBJ1-1|.|TRBV6-5|13
TGTGCCAGCAGTTACCGCGGATTTTCTGAAGCTTTCTTT
CASSYRGFSEAFF
>TRBD2|TRBJ2-6|.|TRBV27|17
TGTGCCAGCAGTGTACTAGCGGGAGTTGCTGGGGCCAACGTCCTGACTTTC
CASSVLAGVAGANVLTF
>TRBD2|TRBJ2-1|.|TRBV20-1|15
TGCAGTGCTAGAGATCGTAGCGGGGGTTACAATGAGCAGTTCTTC
CSARDRSGGYNEQFF
>.|TRBJ1-1|.|TRBV4-1|16
TGCGCCAGCAGCCAAGGGTTACTCACAGCTTTTTCTGAAGCTTTCTTT
CASSQGLLTAFSEAFF
>TRBD2|TRBJ2-3|.|TRBV27|15
TGTGCCAGCAGTCCCGGGACTAGGGCGCAGGGCACGCAGTATTTT
CASSPGTRAQGTQYF
>.|TRBJ2-7|.|TRBV28|12
TGTGCCAGCGGGCGGGAAAACTACGAGCAGTACTTC
CASGRENYEQYF
>.|TRBJ2-4|.|TRBV2|15
TGTGCCAGCAGTGACGGGGATCTTTATAGAAACATTCAGTACTTC
CASSDGDLYRNIQYF
>.|TRBJ1-1|.|TRBV6-5|14
TGTGCCAGCAGTTGGGAGGGGGGGAACACTGAAGCTTTCTTT
CASSWEGGNTEAFF
>TRBD1|TRBJ1-2|.|TRBV30|14
TGTGCCTGGGCCCGGGACAGAGCTAACTATGGCTACACCTTC
CAWARDRANYGYTF
>.|TRBJ1-2|.|TRBV4-2|13
TGTGCCAGCAGCCAAGGCAGCTTCGCTGGCTACACCTTC
CASSQGSFAGYTF
>.|TRBJ2-5|.|TRBV3-1|15
TGTGCCAGCAGCCAGCGGGCGGGGGCTCAAGAGACCCAGTACTTC
CASSQRAGAQETQYF
>.|TRBJ2-7|.|TRBV11-2|11
TGTGCCAGCAGCTGGGATTACGAGCAGTACTTC
CASSWDYEQYF
>.|TRBJ1-5|once|TRBV4-1|15
TGCGCCAGCAGCCAAACAGCGCGGCAGAATCAGCCCCAGCATTTT
CASSQTARQNQPQHF
>.|TRBJ2-1|.|TRBV5-1|12
TGCGCCAGCAGCTTGGGAGGTACTGAGCAGTTCTTC
CASSLGGTEQFF
>.|TRBJ2-7|.|TRBV12-3/TRBV12-4|14
TGTGCCAGCAGTTTAGGCGGGTCCTTAGGCGAGCAGTACTTC
CASSLGGSLGEQYF
>.|TRBJ2-7|.|TRBV2|10
TGTGCCAGCAGGGCCTACGAGCAGTACTTC
CASRAYEQYF